Each of the 7 T cell receptor beta chains below was sequenced from the same sample in a study of blood T cell repertoires in COVID-19. Clones were read by immunoSEQ multiplex PCR, and TCRdb kept only the in-frame ones, dropping some. The table has tens of thousands of clones, roughly 90% seen once. Sequenced sample: peripheral blood. These receptor sequences come from a woman older than 75 with acute or convalescent COVID-19.

The chain uses TRBV18 and TRBJ2-7; tentatively, D is TRBD1 (6 bases). Per the germline V gene, CDR1 is KGHSH and CDR2 is LQKENI. The CDR3 is 14 amino acids. Trimming left V 6 bases short and J 0 bases short, with 12 bases between. The CDR3 nucleotides are TGTGCCAGCTCCTCCGGGACAAGCTCCTACGAGCAGTACTTC. It codes for CASSSGTSSYEQYF.

The chain carries TRBV6-5 and TRBJ2-5; D perhaps matches TRBD1 (6 bases). The CDR3 is 13 amino acids. The V end was cut by 2 bases, the J end by 3 bases, with 7 bases between. Per germline, CDR1 MNHEY and CDR2 SVGAGI. The CDR3 nucleotides read TGTGCCAGCAGTTACCGGACAGAAGAGACCCAGTACTTC. It encodes CASSYRTEETQYF.

This chain uses TRBV24-1 with TRBJ2-1, with 7 positions matching TRBD2. The CDR3 consists of 16 residues. Germline CDR1 and CDR2: KGHDR and SFDVKD. Trimming cost V 3 bases and J 6 bases; bases outside gene matches: 10. CDR3 nucleotides: TGTGCCACCAGTGATGAGGGTGGGAGGGCCTCCAATGAGCAGTTCTTC. Translated: CATSDEGGRASNEQFF.

The J gene is TRBJ1-1, the V gene TRBV6-2 or TRBV6-3; maybe TRBD1 (6 bases). Trimming took off 6 bases at V and 0 bases at J, with 14 bases between the two ends. From germline, CDR1 is MNHEY and CDR2 SVGEGT. The CDR3 totals 15 residues. CDR3 coding DNA: TGTGCCAGCAGCTCAATCGACAGGATGAACACTGAAGCTTTCTTT. Translated: CASSSIDRMNTEAFF.

The table lists this clone with a few counts. This rearrangement joins TRBV6-5 to TRBJ1-2; 7 nucleotides align to TRBD1. With V trimmed by 6 bases and J by 2 bases, 6 bases remained unmatched. The CDR3 loop spans 14 amino acids. From germline, CDR1 is MNHEY and CDR2 SVGAGI. For the CDR3, the DNA is TGTGCCAGCAGGACGGGACAGACGAACTATGGCTACACCTTC. Residues: CASRTGQTNYGYTF.

Written as DNA, the CDR3 is TGCGCCAGCAGCTTGGAAAGACAGGTGGGATTTGAAGCTTTCTTT. This sequence encodes CASSLERQVGFEAFF. The chain recombines TRBV5-1 with TRBJ1-1, with D possibly matching TRBD1 (6 bases). The V gene lost 0 bases and the J gene lost 7 bases, with 16 bases spanning the gap. This CDR3 has 15 residues. CDR1 and CDR2 from the germline V gene are SGHRS and YFSETQ.

This clone was seen more than once but under ten times. The chain carries TRBV29-1 and TRBJ1-2; TRBD1 is a possible D gene (6 bases). Trimming left V 1 base short and J 2 bases short, with 17 bases between. The CDR3 is 16 residues long. Per germline, CDR1 SQVTM and CDR2 ANQGSEA. Written as DNA, the CDR3 is TGCAGCGTTGAAGGATCCCTGAGCAGGGGAAACTATGGCTACACCTTC. Translated: CSVEGSLSRGNYGYTF.